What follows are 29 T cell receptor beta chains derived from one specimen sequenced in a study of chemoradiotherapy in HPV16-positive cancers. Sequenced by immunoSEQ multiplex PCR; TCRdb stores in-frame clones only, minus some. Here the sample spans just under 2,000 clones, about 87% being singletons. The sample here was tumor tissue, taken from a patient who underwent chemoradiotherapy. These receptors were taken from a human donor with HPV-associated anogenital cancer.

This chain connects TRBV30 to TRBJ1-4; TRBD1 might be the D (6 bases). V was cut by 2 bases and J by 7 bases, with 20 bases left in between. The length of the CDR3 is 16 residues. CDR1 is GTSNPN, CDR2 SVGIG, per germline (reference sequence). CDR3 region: CAWSRSVGQRLEKLFF. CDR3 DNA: TGTGCCTGGAGTCGCTCTGTAGGACAGAGACTTGAAAAACTGTTTTTT. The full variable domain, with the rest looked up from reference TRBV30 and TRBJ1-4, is SQTIHQWPATLVQPVGSPLSLECTVEGTSNPNLYWYRQAAGRGLQLLFYSVGIGQISSEVPQNLSASRPQDRQFILSSKKLLLSDSGFYLCAWSRSVGQRLEKLFFGSGTQLSVL.

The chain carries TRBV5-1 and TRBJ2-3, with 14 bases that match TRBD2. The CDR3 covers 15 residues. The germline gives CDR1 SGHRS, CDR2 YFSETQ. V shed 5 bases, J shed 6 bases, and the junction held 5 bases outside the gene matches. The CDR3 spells CASSSTSGGADTQYF. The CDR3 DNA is TGCGCCAGCAGTTCGACTAGCGGGGGGGCCGATACGCAGTATTTT.

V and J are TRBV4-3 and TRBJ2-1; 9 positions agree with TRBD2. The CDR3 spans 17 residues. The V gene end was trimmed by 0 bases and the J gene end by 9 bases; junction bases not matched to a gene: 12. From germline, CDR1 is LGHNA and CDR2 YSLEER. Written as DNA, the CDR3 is TGCGCCAGCAGCCAAGATTTCGGACTAGCGACGGTCGTTGAGCAGTTCTTC. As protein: CASSQDFGLATVVEQFF.

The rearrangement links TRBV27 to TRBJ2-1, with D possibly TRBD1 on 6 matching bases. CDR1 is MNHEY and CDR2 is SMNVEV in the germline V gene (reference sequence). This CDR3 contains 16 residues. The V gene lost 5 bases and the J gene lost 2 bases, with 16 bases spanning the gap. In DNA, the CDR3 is TGTGCCAGCAGTCAACAGGGATTCGGGGCCTACAATGAGCAGTTCTTC. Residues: CASSQQGFGAYNEQFF.

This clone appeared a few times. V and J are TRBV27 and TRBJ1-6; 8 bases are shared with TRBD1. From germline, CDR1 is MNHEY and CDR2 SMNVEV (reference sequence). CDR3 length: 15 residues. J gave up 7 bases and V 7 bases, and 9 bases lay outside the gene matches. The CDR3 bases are TGTGCCAGCACCATCCGGACAGGGCTGAATTCACCCCTCCACTTT. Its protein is CASTIRTGLNSPLHF.

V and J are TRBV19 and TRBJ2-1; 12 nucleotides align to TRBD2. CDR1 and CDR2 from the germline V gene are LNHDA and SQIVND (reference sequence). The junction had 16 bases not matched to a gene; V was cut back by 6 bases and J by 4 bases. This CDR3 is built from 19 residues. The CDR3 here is CASRKDTSGGPQIYNEQFF. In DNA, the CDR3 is TGTGCCAGTAGAAAAGATACTAGCGGGGGGCCGCAAATTTACAATGAGCAGTTCTTC.

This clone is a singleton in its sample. CDR3: CASSLWGTGSWSGANVLTF. The CDR3 bases are TGTGCCAGCAGCTTGTGGGGGACAGGGTCTTGGTCTGGGGCCAACGTCCTGACTTTC. J is TRBJ2-6 and V is TRBV5-6; TRBD1 matches at 9 bases. CDR1 is SGHDT, CDR2 YYEEEE, per germline. The CDR3 is 19 amino acids. The V segment lost 1 base and the J segment 1 base; nucleotides outside the gene matches: 9. The complete variable domain, with remaining parts taken from reference TRBV5-6 and TRBJ2-6, reads DAGVTQSPTHLIKTRGQQVTLRCSPKSGHDTVSWYQQALGQGPQFIFQYYEEEERQRGNFPDRFSGHQFPNYSSELNVNALLLGDSALYLCASSLWGTGSWSGANVLTFGAGSRLTVL.

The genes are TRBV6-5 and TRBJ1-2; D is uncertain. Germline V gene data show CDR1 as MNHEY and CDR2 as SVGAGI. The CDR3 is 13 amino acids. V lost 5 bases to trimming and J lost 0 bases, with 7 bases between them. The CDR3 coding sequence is TGTGCCAGCAGTGAGGTTGCTAACTATGGCTACACCTTC. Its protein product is CASSEVANYGYTF.

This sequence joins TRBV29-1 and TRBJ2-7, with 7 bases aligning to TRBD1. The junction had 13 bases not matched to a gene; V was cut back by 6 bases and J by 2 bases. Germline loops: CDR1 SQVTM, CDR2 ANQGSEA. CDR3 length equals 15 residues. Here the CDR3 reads CSVIPYLTGAYEQYF. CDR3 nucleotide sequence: TGCAGCGTGATCCCGTACCTTACAGGGGCCTACGAGCAGTACTTC.

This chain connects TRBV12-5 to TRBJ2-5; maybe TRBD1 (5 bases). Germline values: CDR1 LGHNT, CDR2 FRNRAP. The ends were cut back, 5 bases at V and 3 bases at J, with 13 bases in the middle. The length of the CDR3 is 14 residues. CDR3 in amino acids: CASGLSDNEETQYF. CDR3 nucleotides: TGTGCTAGTGGTCTATCGGACAATGAAGAGACCCAGTACTTC.

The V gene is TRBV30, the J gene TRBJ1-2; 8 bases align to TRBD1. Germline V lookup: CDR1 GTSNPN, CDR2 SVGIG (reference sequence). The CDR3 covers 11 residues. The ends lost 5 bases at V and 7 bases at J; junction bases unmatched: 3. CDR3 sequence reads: CAWGQGSGYTF. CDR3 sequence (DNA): TGTGCCTGGGGACAGGGTTCTGGCTACACCTTC.

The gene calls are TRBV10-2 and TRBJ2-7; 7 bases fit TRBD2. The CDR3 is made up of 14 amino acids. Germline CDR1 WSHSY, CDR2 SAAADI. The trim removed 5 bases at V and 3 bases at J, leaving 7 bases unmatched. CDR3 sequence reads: CASSSQGGNYEQYF. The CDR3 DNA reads TGCGCCAGCAGTAGTCAGGGAGGGAACTACGAGCAGTACTTC.

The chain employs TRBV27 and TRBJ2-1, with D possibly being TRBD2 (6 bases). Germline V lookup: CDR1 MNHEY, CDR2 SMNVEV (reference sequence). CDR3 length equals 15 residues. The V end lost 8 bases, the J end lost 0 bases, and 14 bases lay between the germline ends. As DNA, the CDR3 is TGTGCCAGCGGGGGGACTTCAAGCTCCTACAATGAGCAGTTCTTC. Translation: CASGGTSSSYNEQFF.

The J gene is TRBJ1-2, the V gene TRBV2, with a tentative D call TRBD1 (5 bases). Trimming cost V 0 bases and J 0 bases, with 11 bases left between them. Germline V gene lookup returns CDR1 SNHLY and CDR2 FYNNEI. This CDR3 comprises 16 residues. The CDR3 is CASSEALRGTNYGYTF. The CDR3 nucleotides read TGTGCCAGCAGTGAAGCGCTGAGGGGCACTAACTATGGCTACACCTTC.

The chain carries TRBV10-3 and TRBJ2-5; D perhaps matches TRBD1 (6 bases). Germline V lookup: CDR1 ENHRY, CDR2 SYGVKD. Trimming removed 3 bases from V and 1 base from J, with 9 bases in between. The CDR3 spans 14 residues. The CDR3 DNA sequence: TGTGCCATCAGTGAACAGGGATCCCAAGAGACCCAGTACTTC. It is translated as CAISEQGSQETQYF.

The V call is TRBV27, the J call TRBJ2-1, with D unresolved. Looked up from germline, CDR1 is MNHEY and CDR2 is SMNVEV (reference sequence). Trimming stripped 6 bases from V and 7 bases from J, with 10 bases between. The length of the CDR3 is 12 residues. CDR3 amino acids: CASSKGSNEQFF. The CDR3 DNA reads TGTGCCAGCAGCAAAGGGTCAAATGAGCAGTTCTTC.

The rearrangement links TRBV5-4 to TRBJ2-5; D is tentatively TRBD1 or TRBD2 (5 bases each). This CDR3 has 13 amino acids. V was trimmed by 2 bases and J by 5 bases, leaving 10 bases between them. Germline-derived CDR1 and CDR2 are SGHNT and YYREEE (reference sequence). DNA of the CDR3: TGTGCCAGCAGCTTACGGGGCGGGGAGACCCAGTACTTC. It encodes CASSLRGGETQYF.

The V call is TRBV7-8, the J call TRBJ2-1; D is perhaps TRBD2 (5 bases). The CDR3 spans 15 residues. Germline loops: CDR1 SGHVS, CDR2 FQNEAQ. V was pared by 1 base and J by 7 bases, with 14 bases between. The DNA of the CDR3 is TGTGCCAGCAGCTTAGGGGGAGCCATTGGAAATGAGCAGTTCTTC. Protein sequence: CASSLGGAIGNEQFF.

The CDR3 DNA reads as TGTGCCAGCAGTGACCCTACGAGTGGAGAAAAACTGTTTTTT. This codes for CASSDPTSGEKLFF. This rearrangement joins TRBV6-1 to TRBJ1-4; D gene unclear. CDR3 length: 14 amino acids. Trimming shortened V by 3 bases and J by 8 bases, and 13 bases separated the two germline ends. CDR1 MNHNS and CDR2 SASEGT come from the germline V gene.

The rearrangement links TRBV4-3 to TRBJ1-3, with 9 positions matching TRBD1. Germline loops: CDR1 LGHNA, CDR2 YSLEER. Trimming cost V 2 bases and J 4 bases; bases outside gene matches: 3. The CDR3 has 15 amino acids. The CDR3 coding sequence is TGCGCCAGCAGCCAATCCGGGACAGGGGGAAACACCATATATTTT. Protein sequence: CASSQSGTGGNTIYF.

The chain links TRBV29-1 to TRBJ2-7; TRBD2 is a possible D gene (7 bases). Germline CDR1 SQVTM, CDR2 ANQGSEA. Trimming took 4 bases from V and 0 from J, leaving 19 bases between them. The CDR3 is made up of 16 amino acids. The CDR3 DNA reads TGCAGCGTTGCGGGGGGACGGGACATCAGCTCCTACGAGCAGTACTTC. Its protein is CSVAGGRDISSYEQYF.

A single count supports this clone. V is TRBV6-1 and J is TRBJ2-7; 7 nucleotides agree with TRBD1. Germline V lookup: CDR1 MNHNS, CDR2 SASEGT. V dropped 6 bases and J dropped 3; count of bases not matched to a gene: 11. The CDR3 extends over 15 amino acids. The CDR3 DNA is TGTGCCAGCAGACTCATTACCGGGACAGACTACGAGCAGTACTTC. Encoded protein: CASRLITGTDYEQYF.

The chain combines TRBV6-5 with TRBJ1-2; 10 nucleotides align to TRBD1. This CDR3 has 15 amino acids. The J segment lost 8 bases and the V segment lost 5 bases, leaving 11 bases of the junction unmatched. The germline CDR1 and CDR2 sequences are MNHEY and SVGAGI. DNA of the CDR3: TGTGCCAGCAGTGCTCCGGGACAGGGGATTATCGGCTACACCTTC. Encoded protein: CASSAPGQGIIGYTF.

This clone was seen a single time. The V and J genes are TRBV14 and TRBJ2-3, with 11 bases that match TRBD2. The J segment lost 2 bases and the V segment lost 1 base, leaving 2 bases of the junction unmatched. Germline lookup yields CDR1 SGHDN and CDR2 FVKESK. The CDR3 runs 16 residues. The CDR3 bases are TGTGCCAGCAGCCAAGCTAGCGGGGGGACCACAGATACGCAGTATTTT. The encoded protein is CASSQASGGTTDTQYF.

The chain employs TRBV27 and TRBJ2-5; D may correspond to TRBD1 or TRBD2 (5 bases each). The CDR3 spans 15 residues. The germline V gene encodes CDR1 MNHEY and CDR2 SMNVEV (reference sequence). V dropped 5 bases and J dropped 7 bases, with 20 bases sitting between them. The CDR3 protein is CASSTSWGSRGTQYF. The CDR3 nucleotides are TGTGCCAGCAGTACGAGTTGGGGGAGTCGGGGGACCCAGTACTTC.

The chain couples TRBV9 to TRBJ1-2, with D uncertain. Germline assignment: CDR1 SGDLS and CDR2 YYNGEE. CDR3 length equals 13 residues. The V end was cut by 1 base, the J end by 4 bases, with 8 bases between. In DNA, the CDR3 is TGTGCCAGCAGCGTAACGGACGGCTATGGCTACACCTTC. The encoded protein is CASSVTDGYGYTF. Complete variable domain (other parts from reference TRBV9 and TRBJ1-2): DSGVTQTPKHLITATGQRVTLRCSPRSGDLSVYWYQQSLDQGLQFLIQYYNGEERAKGNILERFSAQQFPDLHSELNLSSLELGDSALYFCASSVTDGYGYTFGSGTRLTVV.

CDR3 nucleotide sequence: TGTGCCAGCAGCGCGGGTTACGAGCAGTACTTC. It is translated as CASSAGYEQYF. This sequence joins TRBV9 and TRBJ2-7; D gene ambiguous. Germline V lookup: CDR1 SGDLS, CDR2 YYNGEE. Between the trimmed V and J ends, which lost 3 bases and 4 bases, there was a span of 5 bases. CDR3 length: 11 amino acids.

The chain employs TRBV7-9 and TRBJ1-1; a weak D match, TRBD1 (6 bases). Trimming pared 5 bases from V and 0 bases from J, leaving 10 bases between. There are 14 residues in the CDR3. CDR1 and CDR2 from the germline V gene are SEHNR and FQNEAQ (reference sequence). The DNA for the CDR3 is TGTGCCAGCAGCCCACAGGGCTTGAACACTGAAGCTTTCTTT. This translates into CASSPQGLNTEAFF. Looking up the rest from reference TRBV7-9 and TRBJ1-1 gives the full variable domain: DTGVSQNPRHKITKRGQNVTFRCDPISEHNRLYWYRQTLGQGPEFLTYFQNEAQLEKSRLLSDRFSAERPKGSFSTLEIQRTEQGDSAMYLCASSPQGLNTEAFFGQGTRLTVV.

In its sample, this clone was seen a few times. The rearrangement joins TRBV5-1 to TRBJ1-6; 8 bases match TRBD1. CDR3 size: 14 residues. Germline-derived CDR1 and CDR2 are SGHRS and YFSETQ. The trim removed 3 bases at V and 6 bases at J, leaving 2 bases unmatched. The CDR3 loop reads CASSSGTGNSPLHF. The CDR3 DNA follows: TGCGCCAGCAGCTCCGGGACAGGTAATTCACCCCTCCACTTT.